This is a list of T cell receptor beta chains from one sample in a study of blood T cell repertoires in COVID-19. Clones were read by immunoSEQ multiplex PCR, and TCRdb kept only the in-frame ones, dropping some. The table has 150,000 to 180,000 clones, about 90% seen once; the top ten hold over 0.45%. The specimen sequenced was peripheral blood. These receptors all come from a man aged 45-65 years with acute or convalescent COVID-19. CDR3s include the opening cysteine and the closing phenylalanine or tryptophan.

J gene,V gene,CDR3 protein
TRBJ2-2,TRBV9,CASSVGGKNTGELFF
TRBJ1-2,TRBV7-2,CASSLDPGGGYTF
TRBJ1-2,TRBV29-1,CSVVLQANYGYTF
TRBJ2-5,TRBV29-1,CSVIDRVQETQYF
TRBJ1-2,TRBV11-2,CASSLNGGQYGYTF
TRBJ2-3,TRBV9,CASSVGLGGSTDTQYF
TRBJ1-4,TRBV9,CASSVQGATNEKLFF
TRBJ1-5,TRBV7-2,CASSFQGGPQHF
TRBJ1-4,TRBV5-1,CASRVGSNEKLFF
TRBJ1-1,TRBV7-9,CASRREGRNTEAFF
TRBJ2-1,TRBV7-9,CASSSSGLHEQFF
TRBJ1-1,TRBV9,CASSVWSQGTEAFF
TRBJ2-3,TRBV9,CASSFMSGGASDTQYF
TRBJ1-5,TRBV7-2,CASSLYRGSYQPQHF
TRBJ1-2,TRBV5-6,CASSLAGGTGYTF
TRBJ1-2,TRBV18,CASSPKSGTDYGYTF
TRBJ1-2,TRBV15,CATSRDLANSYTF
TRBJ2-3,TRBV20-1,CSAGRTDTQYF
TRBJ1-1,TRBV25-1,CASSEYAGQGVGTEAFF
TRBJ2-5,TRBV7-2,CASSETGTGGMETQYF
TRBJ1-4,TRBV28,CASSPPLSRASDKLFF
TRBJ2-3,TRBV5-1,CASSLLGGSQDTQYF
TRBJ2-1,TRBV5-4,CASSSPTGWGVEQFF
TRBJ2-3,TRBV20-1,CSASKLAGLTDTQYF
TRBJ1-3,TRBV4-1,CASSQEDRGGNTIYF
TRBJ1-4,TRBV2,CASGHHATNEKLFF
TRBJ2-5,TRBV7-9,CASSLVGQSRAQYF
TRBJ1-5,TRBV7-2,CASSLSQGHLQPQHF
TRBJ2-7,TRBV20-1,CSASELYEQYF
TRBJ1-1,TRBV7-3,CASSLTREATEAFF
TRBJ1-5,TRBV19,CASSGTGGNQPQHF
TRBJ1-5,TRBV11-3,CASSPRTGRSRQPQHF
TRBJ1-2,TRBV19,CASSTRTGNGYTF
TRBJ2-2,TRBV4-2,CASSQHSGQNTGELFF
TRBJ1-1,TRBV3-1/TRBV3-2,CASSQSASRAEAFF
TRBJ1-5,TRBV29-1,CSVATGGGNQPQHF
TRBJ2-3,TRBV7-3,CASSLSLTAEADTQYF
TRBJ1-2,TRBV3-1/TRBV3-2,CASSQVRGGYGYTF
TRBJ2-1,TRBV3-1/TRBV3-2,CASSQGQSSYNEQFF
TRBJ1-1,TRBV19,CASMGGGSTEAFF
TRBJ2-1,TRBV12-5,CASGLRISGSDLEQFF
TRBJ2-6,TRBV27,CASRRDSSSGANVLTF
TRBJ1-2,TRBV6-5,CASRNRGRSYGYTF
TRBJ1-2,TRBV4-3,CASSQVGQGAKGGYTF
TRBJ1-5,TRBV27,CASSFAGFQPQHF
TRBJ1-1,TRBV11-2,CASSLSQGNTEAFF
TRBJ1-6,TRBV6-5,CASSYINGPLHF
TRBJ2-4,TRBV18,CASSLGDIIGFGAKNIQYF
TRBJ2-7,TRBV3-1/TRBV3-2,CASSQGTGGAYEQYF
TRBJ1-3,TRBV5-1,CASSLAPGSDSGNTIYF
TRBJ2-3,TRBV9,CASSVGGGAWDTQYF
TRBJ2-7,TRBV11-2,CASSLEKLVSYEQYF